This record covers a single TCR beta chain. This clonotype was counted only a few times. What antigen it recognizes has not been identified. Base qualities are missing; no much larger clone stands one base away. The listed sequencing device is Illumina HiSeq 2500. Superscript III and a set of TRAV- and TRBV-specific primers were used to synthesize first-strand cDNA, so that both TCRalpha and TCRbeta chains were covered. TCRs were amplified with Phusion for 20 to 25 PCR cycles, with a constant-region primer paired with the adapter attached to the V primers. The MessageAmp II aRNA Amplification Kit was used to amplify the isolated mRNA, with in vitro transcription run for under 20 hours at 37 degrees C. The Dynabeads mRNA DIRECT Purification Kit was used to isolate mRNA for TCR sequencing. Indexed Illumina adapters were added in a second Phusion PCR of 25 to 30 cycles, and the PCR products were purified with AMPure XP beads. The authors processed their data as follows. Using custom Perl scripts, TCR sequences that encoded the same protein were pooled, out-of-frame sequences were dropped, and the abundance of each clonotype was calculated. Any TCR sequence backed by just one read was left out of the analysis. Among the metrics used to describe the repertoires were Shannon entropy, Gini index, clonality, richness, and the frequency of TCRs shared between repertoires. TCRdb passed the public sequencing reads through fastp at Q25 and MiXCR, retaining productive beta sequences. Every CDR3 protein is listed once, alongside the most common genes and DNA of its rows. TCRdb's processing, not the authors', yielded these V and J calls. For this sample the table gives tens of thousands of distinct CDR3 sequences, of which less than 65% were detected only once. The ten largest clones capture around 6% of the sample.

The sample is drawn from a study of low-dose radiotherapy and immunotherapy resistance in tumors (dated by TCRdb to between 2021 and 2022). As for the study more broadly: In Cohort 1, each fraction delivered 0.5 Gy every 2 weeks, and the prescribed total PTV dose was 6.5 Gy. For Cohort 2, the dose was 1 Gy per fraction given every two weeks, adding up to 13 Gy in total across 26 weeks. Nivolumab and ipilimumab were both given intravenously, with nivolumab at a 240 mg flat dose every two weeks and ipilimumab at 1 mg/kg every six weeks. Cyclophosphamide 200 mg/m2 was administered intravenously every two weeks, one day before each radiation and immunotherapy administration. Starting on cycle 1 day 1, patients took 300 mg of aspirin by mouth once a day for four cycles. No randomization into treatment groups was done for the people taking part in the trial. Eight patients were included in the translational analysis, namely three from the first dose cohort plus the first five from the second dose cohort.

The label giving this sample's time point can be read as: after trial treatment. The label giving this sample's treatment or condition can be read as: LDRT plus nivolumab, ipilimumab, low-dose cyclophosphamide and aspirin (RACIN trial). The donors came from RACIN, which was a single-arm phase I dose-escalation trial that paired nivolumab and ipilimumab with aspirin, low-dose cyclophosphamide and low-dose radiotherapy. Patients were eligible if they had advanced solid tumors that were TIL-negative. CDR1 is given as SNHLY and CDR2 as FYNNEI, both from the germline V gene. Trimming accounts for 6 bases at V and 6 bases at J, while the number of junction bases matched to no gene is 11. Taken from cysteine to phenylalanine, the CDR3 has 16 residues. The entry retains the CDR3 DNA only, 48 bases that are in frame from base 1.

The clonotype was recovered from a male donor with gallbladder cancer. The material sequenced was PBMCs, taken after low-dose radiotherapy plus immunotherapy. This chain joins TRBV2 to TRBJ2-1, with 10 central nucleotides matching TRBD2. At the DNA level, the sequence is TGTGCCAGCAGCTCAGCTCTAGCGGGAGCAACCAATGAGCAGTTCTTC. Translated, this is CASSSALAGATNEQFF.